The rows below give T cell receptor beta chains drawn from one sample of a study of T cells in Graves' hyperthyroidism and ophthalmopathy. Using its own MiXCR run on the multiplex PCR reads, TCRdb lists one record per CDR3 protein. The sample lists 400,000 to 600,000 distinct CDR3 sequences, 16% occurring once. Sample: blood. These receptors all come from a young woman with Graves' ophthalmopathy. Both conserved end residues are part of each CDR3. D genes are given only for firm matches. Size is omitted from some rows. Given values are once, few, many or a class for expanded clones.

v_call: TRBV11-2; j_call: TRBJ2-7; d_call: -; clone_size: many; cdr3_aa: CASRLGQSYEQYF
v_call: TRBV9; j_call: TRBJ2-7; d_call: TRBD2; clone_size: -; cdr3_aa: CASSESGTTSYEQYF
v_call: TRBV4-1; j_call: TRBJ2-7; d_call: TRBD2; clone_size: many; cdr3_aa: CASSQPSGSRRFYEQYF
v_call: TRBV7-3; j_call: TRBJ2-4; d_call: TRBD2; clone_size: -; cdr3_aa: CASSERGLAGSKNIQYF
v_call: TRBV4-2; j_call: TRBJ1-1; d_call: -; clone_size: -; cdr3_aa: CASSQHPEGDTEAFF
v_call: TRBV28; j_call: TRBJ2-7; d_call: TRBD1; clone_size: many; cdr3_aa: CASSFAGQGSYEQYF
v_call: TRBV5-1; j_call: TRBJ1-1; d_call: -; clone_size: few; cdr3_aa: CASSFAQGSGLKYTEAFF
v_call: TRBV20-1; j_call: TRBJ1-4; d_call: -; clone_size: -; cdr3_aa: CSARDSSDFEKLFF
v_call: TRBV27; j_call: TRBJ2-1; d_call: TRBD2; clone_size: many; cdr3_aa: CASSPYPGLAENNEQFF
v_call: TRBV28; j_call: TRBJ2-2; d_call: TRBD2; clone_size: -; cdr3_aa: CASSQLAGGMNTGELFF
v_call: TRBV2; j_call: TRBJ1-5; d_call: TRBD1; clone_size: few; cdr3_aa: CASSEGTGRSGPQHF
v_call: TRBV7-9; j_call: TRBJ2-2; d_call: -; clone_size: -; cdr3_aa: CASSWPGVGANTGELFF
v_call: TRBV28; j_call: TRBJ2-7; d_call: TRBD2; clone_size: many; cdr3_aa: CASSPTSGGIYEQYF
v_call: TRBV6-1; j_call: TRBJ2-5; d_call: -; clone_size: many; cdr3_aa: CASSVASAMGETQYF
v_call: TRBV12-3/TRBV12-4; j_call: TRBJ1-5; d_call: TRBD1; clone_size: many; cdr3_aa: CASSQGRQGMSNQPQHF
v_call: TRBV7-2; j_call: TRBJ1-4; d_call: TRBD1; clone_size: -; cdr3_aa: CASSSSGGGEKLFF
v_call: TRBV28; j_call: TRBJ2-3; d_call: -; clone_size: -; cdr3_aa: CASGEEGTTDTQYF
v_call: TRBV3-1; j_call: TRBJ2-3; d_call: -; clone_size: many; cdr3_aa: CASSQARLQTTQYF
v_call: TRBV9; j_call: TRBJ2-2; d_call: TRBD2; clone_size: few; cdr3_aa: CASSVGDYNTGELFF
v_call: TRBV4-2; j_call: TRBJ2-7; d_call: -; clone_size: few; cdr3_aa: CASSPRGSPYEQYF
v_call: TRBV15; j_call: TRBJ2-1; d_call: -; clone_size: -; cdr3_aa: CATRGTYNEQFF
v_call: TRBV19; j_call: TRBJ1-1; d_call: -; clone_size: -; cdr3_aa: CASSRKGQLNTEAFF
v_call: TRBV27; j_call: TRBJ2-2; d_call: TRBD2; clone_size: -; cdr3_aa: CASSLSGRARTGELFF
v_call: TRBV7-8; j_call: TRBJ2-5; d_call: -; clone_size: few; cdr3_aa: CASSPMLRLGGTRTQYF
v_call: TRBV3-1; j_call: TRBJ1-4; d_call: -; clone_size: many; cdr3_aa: CASSQDFVDRFNEKLFF
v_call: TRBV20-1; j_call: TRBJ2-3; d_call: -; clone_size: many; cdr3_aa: CSARDTGPASDTQYF
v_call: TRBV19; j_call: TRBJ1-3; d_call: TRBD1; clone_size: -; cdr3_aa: CATNGRTGAGNTIYF
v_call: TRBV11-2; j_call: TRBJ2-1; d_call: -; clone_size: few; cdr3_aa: CASRNQEGLYNEQFF
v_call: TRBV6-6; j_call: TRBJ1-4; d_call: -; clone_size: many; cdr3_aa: CASSYSKLAEKLFF
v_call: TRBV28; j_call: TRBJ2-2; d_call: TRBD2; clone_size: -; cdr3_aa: CASSPRGRAQNTGELFF
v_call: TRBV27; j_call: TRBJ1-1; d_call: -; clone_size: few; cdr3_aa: CASSQAPRTEAFF
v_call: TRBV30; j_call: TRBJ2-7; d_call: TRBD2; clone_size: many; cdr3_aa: CAWSDLSGRSYEQYF
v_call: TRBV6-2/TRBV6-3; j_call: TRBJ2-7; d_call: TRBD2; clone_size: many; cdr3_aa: CASSYSEAGEEQYF
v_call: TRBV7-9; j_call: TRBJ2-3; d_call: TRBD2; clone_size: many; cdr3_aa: CASSLLSGGTDTQYF
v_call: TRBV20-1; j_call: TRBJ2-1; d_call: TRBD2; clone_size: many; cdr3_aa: CSAARREGENEQFF
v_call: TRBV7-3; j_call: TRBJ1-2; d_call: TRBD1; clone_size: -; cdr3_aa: CASSSDRSYGHTF
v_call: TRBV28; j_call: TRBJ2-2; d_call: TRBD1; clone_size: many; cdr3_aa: CASSSGTEDTGELFF
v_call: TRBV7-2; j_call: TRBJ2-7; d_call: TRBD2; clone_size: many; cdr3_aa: CASSLGLAAYEQYF
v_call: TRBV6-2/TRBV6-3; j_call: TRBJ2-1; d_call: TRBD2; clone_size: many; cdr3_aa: CASSYGAGEPYNEQFF
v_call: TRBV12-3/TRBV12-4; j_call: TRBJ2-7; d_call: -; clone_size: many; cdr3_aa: CASSSVGGGVANLLYYEQYF
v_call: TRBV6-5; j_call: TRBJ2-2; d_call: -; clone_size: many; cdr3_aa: CASSFGPNTGELFF
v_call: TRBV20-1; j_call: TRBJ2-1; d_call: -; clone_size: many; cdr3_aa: CSARLGQFF
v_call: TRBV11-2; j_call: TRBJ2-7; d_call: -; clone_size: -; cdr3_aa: CASSATGLYEQYF
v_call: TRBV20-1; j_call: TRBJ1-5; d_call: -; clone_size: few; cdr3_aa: CSALGAGLNQPQHF
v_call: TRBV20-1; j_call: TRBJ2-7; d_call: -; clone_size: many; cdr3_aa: CSAGHNYEQYF
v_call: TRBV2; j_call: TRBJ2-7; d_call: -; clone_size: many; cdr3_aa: CASSENTGIFYEQYF
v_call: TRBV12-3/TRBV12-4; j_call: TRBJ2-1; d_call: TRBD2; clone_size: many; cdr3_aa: CASTPLAGGQFF
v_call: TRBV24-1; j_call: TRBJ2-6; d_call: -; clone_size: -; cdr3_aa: CATSDHYRGGGSGANVLTF